This TCR beta chain was identified in a study of blood T cell repertoires in COVID-19. Repertoires were generated with immunoSEQ multiplex PCR, while TCRdb's copy carries only in-frame clones and drops some. The table has 190,000 or so clones, 80% to 85% seen once; the top ten hold about 11%. V lost 0 bases and J lost 5, with 16 bases in between. This CDR3 spans 16 amino acids. CDR1 SGHTA and CDR2 FQGTGA come from the germline V gene. The specimen sequenced was peripheral blood. This sequence originates from a woman older than 75 with COVID-19, enrolled during active disease. This chain joins TRBV7-3 and TRBJ1-2; TRBD1 is a possible D gene (6 bases). CDR3 sequence (DNA): TGTGCCAGCAGCTTAACAAGTGGGGTGGGGACATATGGCTACACCTTC. Its protein is CASSLTSGVGTYGYTF.